The 10 T cell receptor beta chains presented below share a single source sample, sequenced in a study of blood T cell repertoires in COVID-19. Assay: immunoSEQ multiplex PCR; the TCRdb copy retains only in-frame clones and omits some. The sample holds some 180,000 clones, more than 70% seen once. Sequenced input: peripheral blood. These receptors were taken from a woman in her sixties with acute or convalescent COVID-19.

J is TRBJ2-7 and V is TRBV19; the D gene is possibly TRBD1 (6 bases). The CDR3 has 12 residues. Trimming took 8 bases from V and 4 from J, leaving 12 bases between them. From germline, CDR1 is LNHDA and CDR2 SQIVND (reference sequence). The CDR3 coding sequence is TGTGCCAGTGGCTCCAGGGGATACGAGCAGTACTTC. It yields the protein CASGSRGYEQYF.

The chain recombines TRBV10-3 with TRBJ2-7; the match to TRBD2 covers 8 bases. The CDR3 covers 13 residues. With 2 bases clipped from V and 7 bases from J, the junction kept 4 bases outside the gene matches. The germline gives CDR1 ENHRY, CDR2 SYGVKD. DNA of the CDR3: TGTGCCATCAGTGAGAGAGTAGCGGGAGAGCAGTACGTC. Its translation is CAISERVAGEQYV.

CDR3 residues: CASSERTGLTWAEGYTF. CDR3 nucleotide sequence: TGTGCCAGCAGTGAGAGGACAGGGTTGACTTGGGCGGAGGGCTACACCTTC. J is TRBJ1-2 and V is TRBV2; 8 bases align to TRBD1. Trimming cost V 3 bases and J 8 bases; bases outside gene matches: 17. The CDR3 length is 17 residues. Germline V gene sequence: CDR1 SNHLY, CDR2 FYNNEI.

A single count supports this clone. This chain connects TRBV5-1 to TRBJ1-2; D might be TRBD1 (6 bases). Germline lookup yields CDR1 SGHRS and CDR2 YFSETQ. The V end lost 1 base, the J end lost 8 bases, and 9 bases lay between the germline ends. The CDR3 is 12 amino acids. CDR3 DNA sequence: TGCGCCAGCAGCTTGCACAGGGAGGGCTACACCTTC. This codes for CASSLHREGYTF.

The CDR3 spells CASSFGGVVNQPQHF. CDR3 nucleotides: TGTGCCAGCAGCTTCGGAGGGGTGGTCAATCAGCCCCAGCATTTT. The V and J genes are TRBV5-4 and TRBJ1-5; a possible D gene is TRBD1 (5 bases). CDR1 is SGHNT and CDR2 is YYREEE in the germline V gene (reference sequence). This CDR3 is built from 15 residues. V lost 2 bases, J lost 3 bases, and 12 bases lay in between.

The count of this clone is one. The V gene is TRBV10-3, the J gene TRBJ2-5; D is perhaps TRBD2 (5 bases). Between the trimmed V and J ends, which lost 4 bases and 5 bases, there was a span of 11 bases. CDR3 length: 13 residues. CDR1 and CDR2 (germline): ENHRY, SYGVKD. The CDR3 DNA sequence: TGTGCCATCAGTGTAAGGGAGAGGGAGACCCAGTACTTC. It encodes CAISVRERETQYF.

This chain links TRBV4-1 with TRBJ1-6; TRBD1 might be the D (5 bases). The CDR3 runs 15 residues. The germline CDR1 and CDR2 sequences are MGHRA and YSYEKL. Trimming cost V 0 bases and J 14 bases, with 17 bases left between them. The CDR3: CASSQEPSAGVALHF. Written as DNA, the CDR3 is TGCGCCAGCAGCCAAGAGCCCTCGGCGGGGGTCGCCCTCCACTTT.

The chain links TRBV10-2 to TRBJ2-7; no firm D call. Per germline, CDR1 WSHSY and CDR2 SAAADI. Between the trimmed V and J ends, which lost 3 bases and 3 bases, there was a span of 9 bases. The CDR3 has 13 residues. The CDR3, as DNA: TGCGCCAGCAGTGATGGGCTCAACTACGAGCAGTACGTC. It codes for CASSDGLNYEQYV.

This chain joins TRBV3-1 (or the pseudogene TRBV3-2) and TRBJ2-1; 10 bases map to TRBD2. In germline, CDR1 is LGHDT, CDR2 YNNKEL (reference sequence). The junction had 6 bases not matched to a gene; V was cut back by 4 bases and J by 6 bases. The CDR3 spans 15 residues. The CDR3 here is CASSPSGRAVNEQFF. CDR3 DNA: TGTGCCAGCAGCCCAAGCGGGAGGGCCGTCAATGAGCAGTTCTTC.

This clone was counted only a few times. The chain links TRBV6-5 to TRBJ2-5, with a weak D call TRBD1 (6 bases). The V end lost 5 bases, the J end lost 7 bases, and 14 bases lay between the germline ends. The CDR3 spans 13 residues. Germline CDR1 is MNHEY and CDR2 is SVGAGI. The CDR3, as DNA: TGTGCCAGCAGTACAGGGTGGGGCGGGACCCAGTACTTC. Protein product: CASSTGWGGTQYF.